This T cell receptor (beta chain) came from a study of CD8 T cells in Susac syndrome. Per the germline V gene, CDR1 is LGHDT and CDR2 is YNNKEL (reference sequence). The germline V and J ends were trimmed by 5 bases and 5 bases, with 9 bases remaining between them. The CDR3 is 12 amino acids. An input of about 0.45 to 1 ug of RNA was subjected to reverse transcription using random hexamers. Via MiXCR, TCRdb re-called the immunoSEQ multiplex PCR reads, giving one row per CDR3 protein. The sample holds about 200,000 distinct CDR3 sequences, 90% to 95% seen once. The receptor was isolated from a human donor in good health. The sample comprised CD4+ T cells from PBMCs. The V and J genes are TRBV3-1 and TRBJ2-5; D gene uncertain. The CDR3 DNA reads TGTGCCAGCAGCGAAAGGGCGGAGACCCAGTACTTC. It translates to CASSERAETQYF.